This TCR beta chain was documented in a study of blood T cell repertoires in COVID-19 (dated by TCRdb to the early 2020s). Study-wide context: Collaborator samples came from the United States, Italy and Spain and covered acute and convalescent phases of COVID-19. The prospective study material was composed of cDNA or gDNA derived from T cells, B-cell-depleted T cells, or PBMCs. Deeply sampled blood TCRbeta repertoires from subjects exposed to, actively infected with, or recovered from COVID-19 were included in the dataset. The repertoires were released in a freely available public database meant as a resource for research on the immune response to SARS-CoV-2. The samples were drawn from the first 160 participants of the ongoing ImmuneRACE study and from 950 to 1,500 subjects provided by 6 global collaborators. Nearly every sample came with metadata listing a de-identified subject ID, COVID-19 status, age in years and sex. Where available, HLA class I and class II types were taken from metadata supplied by the sample provider and were not determined by assay-based typing.

For this clone: It has no known antigen specificity. No clone much larger than this one lies a single base away; base qualities are absent.

The CDR3 covers 14 residues, taking in both the cysteine and the phenylalanine. The sequence is cut down to CDR3 DNA, 42 bases in frame from base 1. The germline V gene yields SGHDN for CDR1 and FVKESK for CDR2. Cut back by 4 bases and 4 bases, the V and J ends lie 13 bases apart. What the research found in general, with its limitations: Clinical and demographic metadata were provided uncurated, with the amount varying by source and participant.

TCRbeta CDR3 regions were amplified from genomic DNA using the immunoSEQ Assay, a bias-controlled multiplex PCR. As for how the authors treated the data: Nucleated cell counts per sample were estimated from amplification of reference gene primers within the assay. To quantify the absolute abundance of each unique TCRbeta CDR3 rearrangement, sequence reads were collapsed and filtered. For each sample, productive Simpson clonality was calculated by taking the square root of Simpson's diversity index across productive rearrangements. The source is immuneACCESS, and TCRdb retained only in-frame sequences with V and J called. Part of the clones is not carried over; for the studies checked, unresolved V genes explain less than half of this, and the remainder is unexplained. For V, J and clone size, that table is used; D and trimming come from the DNA. A total of about 240,000 clones appear in this sample, 92% of them only once. Jointly, the top ten make up 0.83% of the sample.

One collaborating source in Seattle enrolled patients during active infection and followed them longitudinally through the course of disease. Collaborating institutions collected whole blood in K2EDTA tubes following their own protocols. For TCRbeta analysis, collaborators shipped samples as frozen whole blood, isolated PBMCs, or DNA extracted from either of those sample types. The rearranged segments are TRBV14 and TRBJ1-2; the D gene is perhaps TRBD1, on 5 matching bases. The clonotype originates from a man aged 25-45 years with COVID-19, enrolled during active disease. The sample taken for sequencing was peripheral blood. The CDR3 loop reads CASSPQGGPYGYTF. In nucleotides, the sequence is TGTGCCAGCAGCCCCCAGGGAGGGCCCTATGGCTACACCTTC. Outside the CDR3, residues come from the reference TRBV14 and TRBJ1-2 proteins, so the full variable domain is: EAGVTQFPSHSVIEKGQTVTLRCDPISGHDNLYWYRRVMGKEIKFLLHFVKESKQDESGMPNNRFLAERTGGTYSTLKVQPAELEDSGVYFCASSPQGGPYGYTFGSGTRLTVV.